This TCR beta chain was sequenced in a study of T cell responses to AZD1222 COVID-19 vaccine. Trimming took off 0 bases at V and 0 bases at J, with 5 bases between the two ends. This CDR3 has 15 amino acids. Germline CDR1 is SGHAT and CDR2 is FQNNGV. Produced via immunoSEQ multiplex PCR; TCRdb's table is partial and in-frame only. This table has approximately 110,000 clones, about 90% appearing once. The sequence derives from an adult in good health. The material was peripheral blood, obtained on day 0 of AZD1222 vaccination. This chain uses TRBV11-2 with TRBJ1-4; no definite D call. The CDR3 coding sequence is TGTGCCAGCAGCTTAGAGGTAGCAACTAATGAAAAACTGTTTTTT. Its protein is CASSLEVATNEKLFF.